Listed below are T cell receptor beta chains from one sample, sequenced in a study of blood T cells in healthy people across ages. TCRdb ran MiXCR on the 5' RACE reads and lists one entry per CDR3 protein. Of roughly 1.5 million distinct CDR3 sequences detected, roughly 43% appear once; the ten largest clones hold about 4%. Sample: blood. The receptors stem from a young woman in good health. The CDR3 runs from the conserved cysteine through the conserved F or W. D genes are given only for firm matches. The size field is filled for only some rows; it gives once, few, many or a size class.

clone_size cdr3_length d_call j_call v_call cdr3_aa cdr3_nt
. 14 TRBD1 TRBJ2-2 TRBV6-2/TRBV6-3 CASSYSDRPGELFF TGTGCCAGCAGTTACTCGGACAGGCCCGGGGAGCTGTTTTTT
. 15 . TRBJ2-3 TRBV2 CASRRGVATTDTQYF TGTGCCAGCCGAAGAGGGGTCGCCACCACAGATACGCAGTATTTT
. 10 . TRBJ2-3 TRBV6-2/TRBV6-3 CATVGDTQYF TGTGCCACTGTCGGGGATACGCAGTATTTT
. 11 . TRBJ2-5 TRBV20-1 CSAPRASFPYF TGCAGTGCTCCGAGGGCTAGTTTTCCGTACTTC
. 15 TRBD1 TRBJ2-4 TRBV29-1 CSASDRGKAKNIQYF TGCAGCGCCAGCGACAGGGGGAAAGCCAAAAACATTCAGTACTTC
once 14 . TRBJ2-2 TRBV30 CAWSGTSNTGELFF TGTGCCTGGTCCGGGACTTCAAACACCGGGGAGCTGTTTTTT
. 16 TRBD2 TRBJ2-1 TRBV9 CASSVGAGGTYNEQFF TGTGCCAGCAGCGTAGGCGCGGGGGGAACCTACAATGAGCAGTTCTTC
few 18 TRBD2 TRBJ2-1 TRBV4-3 CASSQDPTSGHSYNEQFF TGCGCCAGCAGCCAAGATCCAACTAGCGGTCACTCCTACAATGAGCAGTTCTTC
. 16 TRBD2 TRBJ2-5 TRBV29-1 CSVEEKREGLYNEQYF TGCAGCGTTGAAGAAAAACGGGAGGGGCTTTACAATGAGCAGTACTTC
once 13 . TRBJ1-1 TRBV20-1 CSASSIGGTEAFF TGCAGTGCAAGCAGCATTGGAGGCACTGAAGCTTTCTTT
few 13 . TRBJ2-7 TRBV21-1 CASSKTGTTEQYF TGTGCCAGCAGCAAAACCGGCACGACCGAGCAGTACTTC
many 15 TRBD1 TRBJ2-7 TRBV20-1 CSARGDTGTGYEQYF TGCAGTGCTAGAGGGGATACCGGGACAGGCTACGAGCAGTACTTC
few 13 . TRBJ2-3 TRBV12-3/TRBV12-4 CASSFGLGDTQYF TGTGCCAGCAGTTTTGGTTTAGGAGATACGCAGTATTTT
. 11 . TRBJ2-5 TRBV7-9 CASSVSWEQYF TGTGCCAGCAGCGTTTCTTGGGAGCAGTACTTC
few 16 TRBD2 TRBJ2-1 TRBV20-1 CSAPRLAGPYVNEQFF TGCAGTGCCCCCAGGCTAGCGGGCCCATACGTGAATGAGCAGTTCTTC
few 15 TRBD1 TRBJ2-1 TRBV24-1 CATSPGQGWSNEQFF TGTGCCACCAGTCCAGGACAGGGTTGGAGCAATGAGCAGTTCTTC
. 13 . TRBJ1-4 TRBV27 CASSLWLNEKLFF TGTGCCAGCAGTTTATGGCTTAATGAAAAACTGTTTTTT
many 12 . TRBJ1-6 TRBV29-1 CSAGSVNSPLHF TGCAGCGCCGGTTCCGTCAATTCACCCCTCCACTTT
. 13 . TRBJ1-2 TRBV20-1 CSAFGTSAYGYTF TGCAGTGCCTTTGGGACATCGGCCTATGGCTACACCTTC
. 13 . TRBJ1-1 TRBV27 CASSLSVASEAFF TGTGCCAGCAGTTTATCGGTCGCAAGTGAAGCTTTCTTT
. 16 TRBD2 TRBJ2-3 TRBV12-3/TRBV12-4 CASSFLLAAGGDTQYF TGTGCCAGCAGTTTTCTCCTAGCGGCGGGAGGAGATACGCAGTATTTT
. 15 . TRBJ2-3 TRBV20-1 CSARGVVPSTDTQYF TGCAGTGCTAGAGGCGTCGTTCCTAGCACAGATACGCAGTATTTT
. 14 TRBD1 TRBJ1-1 TRBV15 CATSRQGANTEAFF TGTGCCACCAGCAGACAGGGGGCCAACACTGAAGCTTTCTTT
. 16 TRBD2 TRBJ2-7 TRBV5-6 CASSLELAGPHNEQYF TGTGCCAGCAGCTTGGAGTTAGCGGGGCCCCACAATGAGCAGTACTTC
. 14 . TRBJ2-1 TRBV20-1 CSARDPQGYNEQFF TGCAGTGCTAGAGATCCCCAGGGTTACAATGAGCAGTTCTTC
. 15 TRBD1 TRBJ2-2 TRBV5-1 CASSWGTENTGELFF TGCGCCAGCAGCTGGGGGACAGAAAACACCGGGGAGCTGTTTTTT
few 14 . TRBJ2-1 TRBV13 CASSLSNSPNEQFF TGTGCCAGCAGCCTAAGCAACTCCCCCAATGAGCAGTTCTTC
. 13 . TRBJ2-5 TRBV10-3 CAISSSGKETQYF TGTGCCATCAGTAGTAGCGGAAAAGAGACCCAGTACTTC
. 14 TRBD1 TRBJ2-5 TRBV27 CASSNKGAWETQYF TGTGCCAGCAGTAACAAGGGGGCATGGGAGACCCAGTACTTC
few 13 TRBD1 TRBJ2-1 TRBV29-1 CSADRGPLDEQFF TGCAGCGCGGACAGGGGGCCTTTGGATGAGCAGTTCTTC
. 14 TRBD1 TRBJ1-2 TRBV20-1 CSARDPGQGAGYTF TGCAGTGCTAGAGATCCCGGACAGGGGGCTGGCTACACCTTC
. 12 . TRBJ2-7 TRBV7-9 CASSWGVTEQYF TGTGCCAGCAGCTGGGGGGTAACCGAGCAGTACTTC
. 14 . TRBJ2-7 TRBV4-3 CASSQDVGAYEQYF TGCGCCAGCAGCCAAGATGTAGGGGCCTACGAGCAGTACTTC
. 16 . TRBJ1-6 TRBV7-8 CASSLSVTDYNSPLHF TGTGCCAGCAGCTTATCCGTGACAGATTATAATTCACCCCTCCACTTT
few 13 TRBD2 TRBJ2-7 TRBV20-1 CSASGRGPYEQYF TGCAGTGCTAGCGGGAGGGGACCCTACGAGCAGTACTTC
. 16 TRBD2 TRBJ2-3 TRBV7-2 CASQTRAGGAFDTQYF TGTGCCAGCCAGACCCGGGCGGGAGGAGCGTTTGATACGCAGTATTTT
. 17 . TRBJ2-2 TRBV5-6 CASSLAPGELNTGELFF TGTGCCAGCAGCTTGGCCCCAGGGGAACTAAACACCGGGGAGCTGTTTTTT
. 16 TRBD1 TRBJ1-1 TRBV6-5 CASSSDRGVMNTEAFF TGTGCCAGCAGTTCCGACAGGGGGGTAATGAACACTGAAGCTTTCTTT
. 18 TRBD2 TRBJ2-3 TRBV12-5 CASAGRKSGVTSTDTQYF TGTGCTAGTGCCGGACGGAAGAGCGGGGTCACTAGCACAGATACGCAGTATTTT
. 16 . TRBJ1-2 TRBV4-3 CASSQEFRIPNYGYTF TGCGCCAGCAGCCAAGAGTTCAGGATCCCTAACTATGGCTACACCTTC
. 13 . TRBJ2-7 TRBV29-1 CSVDQGRGYEQYF TGCAGCGTGGATCAGGGGCGCGGGTACGAGCAGTACTTC
. 17 TRBD2 TRBJ2-7 TRBV28 CASSPRGLAGVDNEQYF TGTGCCAGCAGTCCACGTGGCCTAGCGGGAGTGGACAATGAGCAGTACTTC
. 16 TRBD2 TRBJ2-6 TRBV7-9 CASSPSGRAGANVLTF TGTGCCAGCAGCCCGAGCGGGAGGGCTGGGGCCAACGTCCTGACTTTC
. 12 . TRBJ2-7 TRBV18 CASSVNGGEQYF TGTGCCAGCTCCGTTAATGGTGGTGAGCAGTACTTC
. 14 TRBD1 TRBJ1-4 TRBV29-1 CSARRGTGSEKLFF TGCAGCGCCCGGAGGGGGACAGGGAGTGAAAAACTGTTTTTT
. 16 . TRBJ2-7 TRBV28 CASSSPLEGRGYEQYF TGTGCCAGCAGTTCCCCGTTGGAGGGCCGAGGATACGAGCAGTACTTC
many 17 . TRBJ2-1 TRBV5-1 CASSWSYAGSSYNEQFF TGCGCCAGCAGCTGGTCCTACGCGGGATCGTCCTACAATGAGCAGTTCTTC
. 13 . TRBJ2-2 TRBV7-2 CTSSLSMTRELFF TGTACCAGCAGCTTATCCATGACCCGGGAGCTGTTTTTT
. 16 TRBD2 TRBJ2-3 TRBV28 CASSPTSGRDLDTQYF TGTGCCAGCAGTCCGACTAGCGGGAGGGATTTAGATACGCAGTATTTT
. 15 . TRBJ2-7 TRBV7-9 CASSLEGQDSYEQYF TGTGCCAGCAGCTTAGAAGGCCAGGATTCCTACGAGCAGTACTTC
few 15 . TRBJ1-6 TRBV5-1 CASSLAAGGTSPLHF TGCGCCAGCAGCTTGGCCGCAGGCGGCACTTCACCCCTCCACTTT
. 13 . TRBJ1-2 TRBV6-6 CASLPNRGYGYTF TGTGCCAGCCTGCCGAACCGGGGCTATGGCTACACCTTC
. 15 . TRBJ2-1 TRBV7-9 CASKAGTISYDEQFF TGTGCCAGCAAGGCTGGCACTATATCCTACGATGAGCAGTTCTTC
few 15 TRBD1 TRBJ2-1 TRBV6-2/TRBV6-3 CASSYWDRDYNEQFF TGTGCCAGCAGTTACTGGGACAGAGACTACAATGAGCAGTTCTTC
. 15 . TRBJ2-3 TRBV5-1 CASHPGQVSTDTQYF TGCGCCAGCCACCCCGGGCAGGTCAGCACAGATACGCAGTATTTT
few 14 . TRBJ1-6 TRBV7-9 CASSSKDLLSPLHF TGTGCCAGCAGTTCCAAGGACCTTCTATCACCCCTCCACTTT
. 16 . TRBJ2-3 TRBV4-1 CASSQGLGESTDTQYF TGCGCCAGCAGCCAAGGGTTAGGGGAGAGCACAGATACGCAGTATTTT